These T cell receptor beta chains were read from a single sample in a study of cytomegalovirus exposure and HLA in healthy donors. This table comes from immunoSEQ multiplex PCR, and its TCRdb copy is limited to in-frame clones, with some not included. The sample lists around 170,000 clones, over 60% occurring once. Sequenced material: PBMCs. The receptors shown here come from a man aged 35 to 55 in good health and CMV-seronegative. The conserved cysteine and the conserved F or W are not part of the CDR3 here. Fields, in order: J gene, V gene, CDR3 length, clone size, CDR3 protein. Only some rows state a clone size, as once, few, many or a class for expanded clones.

j_call: TRBJ1-3; v_call: TRBV7-6; cdr3_length: 15; clone_size: -; cdr3_aa: ASSLAQGRTTGNTIY
j_call: TRBJ2-5; v_call: TRBV5-5; cdr3_length: 12; clone_size: -; cdr3_aa: ASSFSTGEETQY
j_call: TRBJ1-1; v_call: TRBV9; cdr3_length: 9; clone_size: -; cdr3_aa: ASSGGGMAF
j_call: TRBJ1-2; v_call: TRBV6-5; cdr3_length: 10; clone_size: -; cdr3_aa: ASSSPGYGYT
j_call: TRBJ2-7; v_call: TRBV4-3; cdr3_length: 14; clone_size: once; cdr3_aa: ASSQVMAGGTEEQY
j_call: TRBJ1-1; v_call: TRBV18; cdr3_length: 15; clone_size: -; cdr3_aa: ASSQRQWVEGATEAF
j_call: TRBJ2-3; v_call: TRBV6-1; cdr3_length: 11; clone_size: -; cdr3_aa: ALVPLGTDTQY
j_call: TRBJ1-2; v_call: TRBV6-5; cdr3_length: 11; clone_size: -; cdr3_aa: ASGTGTSGGYT
j_call: TRBJ1-5; v_call: TRBV2; cdr3_length: 13; clone_size: -; cdr3_aa: ASSAVTGGNQPQH
j_call: TRBJ2-3; v_call: TRBV6-6; cdr3_length: 11; clone_size: few; cdr3_aa: ATWRGDTDTQY
j_call: TRBJ2-1; v_call: TRBV6-1; cdr3_length: 10; clone_size: once; cdr3_aa: ASSERSGEQF
j_call: TRBJ1-1; v_call: TRBV19; cdr3_length: 12; clone_size: -; cdr3_aa: ASQKTVQNTEAF
j_call: TRBJ2-2; v_call: TRBV9; cdr3_length: 16; clone_size: few; cdr3_aa: ASSVEQGGQGNAGELF
j_call: TRBJ2-3; v_call: TRBV9; cdr3_length: 13; clone_size: -; cdr3_aa: ASSVSGVNTDTQY
j_call: TRBJ2-1; v_call: TRBV5-1; cdr3_length: 13; clone_size: -; cdr3_aa: ASRSSGQGAAEQF
j_call: TRBJ1-5; v_call: TRBV6-1; cdr3_length: 13; clone_size: once; cdr3_aa: ASSAIEGLAQPQH
j_call: TRBJ2-5; v_call: TRBV4-1; cdr3_length: 13; clone_size: few; cdr3_aa: ASSQLAGGRGEQY
j_call: TRBJ2-3; v_call: TRBV11-2; cdr3_length: 14; clone_size: -; cdr3_aa: ASSLGLAMPTDTQY
j_call: TRBJ1-4; v_call: TRBV6-5; cdr3_length: 13; clone_size: few; cdr3_aa: ASSPTVNEVEKLF
j_call: TRBJ2-3; v_call: TRBV10-1; cdr3_length: 13; clone_size: -; cdr3_aa: ASNTDRANTDTQY
j_call: TRBJ2-2; v_call: TRBV7-3; cdr3_length: 12; clone_size: -; cdr3_aa: ASRTGVNTGELF
j_call: TRBJ1-1; v_call: TRBV11-3; cdr3_length: 14; clone_size: few; cdr3_aa: ASSHRDRGRVGEAF
j_call: TRBJ2-7; v_call: TRBV19; cdr3_length: 14; clone_size: -; cdr3_aa: ASSLSLAGSSYEQY
j_call: TRBJ2-1; v_call: TRBV14; cdr3_length: 14; clone_size: -; cdr3_aa: ASSHSGGSSYNEQF
j_call: TRBJ2-1; v_call: TRBV19; cdr3_length: 13; clone_size: -; cdr3_aa: ASSLDRSSYNEQF
j_call: TRBJ2-7; v_call: TRBV5-5; cdr3_length: 16; clone_size: once; cdr3_aa: ASSLGLAGGIPAYEQY
j_call: TRBJ2-5; v_call: TRBV14; cdr3_length: 12; clone_size: few; cdr3_aa: ASSQGVAKETQY
j_call: TRBJ1-2; v_call: TRBV21-1; cdr3_length: 14; clone_size: -; cdr3_aa: ASSKVATLCNYGYT
j_call: TRBJ2-2; v_call: TRBV7-2; cdr3_length: 12; clone_size: -; cdr3_aa: ASSPLGPTGELF
j_call: TRBJ1-1; v_call: TRBV7-9; cdr3_length: 12; clone_size: -; cdr3_aa: ASSLVQGAAEAF
j_call: TRBJ2-7; v_call: TRBV19; cdr3_length: 14; clone_size: -; cdr3_aa: ASSPSGHWYSYEQY
j_call: TRBJ2-7; v_call: TRBV7-2; cdr3_length: 15; clone_size: -; cdr3_aa: ASSLAVMEQGPYEQY
j_call: TRBJ1-2; v_call: TRBV6-6; cdr3_length: 12; clone_size: -; cdr3_aa: ASSLTGGSYGYT
j_call: TRBJ2-2; v_call: TRBV5-1; cdr3_length: 13; clone_size: -; cdr3_aa: ASSRWTGRTGELF
j_call: TRBJ2-7; v_call: TRBV18; cdr3_length: 13; clone_size: -; cdr3_aa: ASSTKARLSYEQY
j_call: TRBJ2-3; v_call: TRBV27; cdr3_length: 14; clone_size: -; cdr3_aa: ASSQGLAGAADTQY
j_call: TRBJ1-4; v_call: TRBV5-4; cdr3_length: 13; clone_size: -; cdr3_aa: ASSFRTTTNEKLF
j_call: TRBJ1-2; v_call: TRBV18; cdr3_length: 12; clone_size: -; cdr3_aa: ASSEMDRNYGYT
j_call: TRBJ1-1; v_call: TRBV30; cdr3_length: 11; clone_size: few; cdr3_aa: AWSSRGYTEAF
j_call: TRBJ2-3; v_call: TRBV7-2; cdr3_length: 10; clone_size: -; cdr3_aa: ASTVSFDTQY
j_call: TRBJ2-3; v_call: TRBV5-8; cdr3_length: 9; clone_size: -; cdr3_aa: ASTELDTQY
j_call: TRBJ2-7; v_call: TRBV2; cdr3_length: 14; clone_size: -; cdr3_aa: ASTAPVTGGSYEQY
j_call: TRBJ1-3; v_call: TRBV5-6; cdr3_length: 12; clone_size: -; cdr3_aa: ASSGTGTGNTIY
j_call: TRBJ1-1; v_call: TRBV30; cdr3_length: 11; clone_size: few; cdr3_aa: AWSSQGHTEAF